This T cell receptor (beta chain) was sequenced in a study of blood T cell repertoires in COVID-19 (dated by TCRdb to about 2020). For the study in its entirety: Samples from collaborators originated in the United States, Italy and Spain and spanned both the acute and convalescent phases of COVID-19. A de-identified subject ID, COVID-19 status, age in years and sex were almost always included in the sample metadata. The samples were drawn from the first 160 participants of the ongoing ImmuneRACE study and from under 1,500 subjects provided by 6 global collaborators. Where HLA class I and class II types were available, the types were taken from metadata supplied by the sample provider, not from assay-based typing. Deeply sampled blood TCRbeta repertoires from subjects exposed to, actively infected with, or recovered from COVID-19 were included in the dataset. The material from the prospective study consisted of cDNA or gDNA derived from T cells, B-cell-depleted T cells, or PBMCs. The repertoires were released in a freely available public database meant as a resource for research on the immune response to SARS-CoV-2. Overall results and qualifications from the work: The amount of clinical and demographic metadata varied by source and participant and was provided uncurated.

Concerning this clone itself: Its antigen is not yet known. Base qualities are missing; no much larger clone stands one base away.

The CDR3 spans 14 residues, from the cysteine through the phenylalanine. Here the CDR3 DNA is all that survives: 42 bases in frame from base 1. Based on the germline V gene, the CDR1 and CDR2 sequences are SGHTA and FQGTGA. The junction shows trimming of 3 bases on V and 2 bases on J, plus 11 bases between the germline ends. Each collaborating institution followed its own protocols to collect whole blood in K2EDTA tubes. For TCRbeta analysis, collaborator samples were shipped as frozen whole blood, as isolated PBMCs, or as DNA extracted from either sample type. The immunoSEQ Assay, a bias-controlled multiplex PCR, was used to amplify TCRbeta CDR3 regions from genomic DNA. The authors processed their data as follows. The number of nucleated cells in each sample was estimated from the amplification of reference gene primers within the assay. To quantify the absolute abundance of each unique TCRbeta CDR3 rearrangement, sequence reads were collapsed and filtered. For each sample, productive Simpson clonality was calculated by taking the square root of Simpson's diversity index across productive rearrangements. TCRdb took over this immuneACCESS table, retaining in-frame rearrangements with V and J assigned. Such tables are incomplete; in checked studies, under half of the missing clones stem from an unresolved V gene, and the remainder is unexplained. Clone size and the V and J calls come from that table; the DNA yielded D and trimming. Within this sample are about 200,000 clones, with about 87% of them counted one time only. The top ten clonotypes cover around 3% of the sample.

Sample: peripheral blood. The chain is encoded by TRBV7-3 joined to TRBJ2-7, with TRBD1 as a weak D call on 5 bases. The sequence was obtained from a man aged 55 to 70 with acute or convalescent COVID-19. The CDR3 region: CASSFQQATYEQYF. The base sequence is TGTGCCAGCAGCTTTCAACAGGCAACCTACGAGCAGTACTTC.